Shown below are 32 T cell receptor beta chains from a single sample sequenced in a study of T-cell memory formation after mild COVID-19. TCRdb independently ran MiXCR on the 5' RACE reads; one entry per CDR3 protein. Seen here are 120,000 to 150,000 distinct CDR3 sequences, under 7% observed once, and the top ten hold roughly 2.1%. Sequenced input: PBMCs or a T cell subset sorted from them (not recorded which). The source of these receptors is an adult woman who had mild COVID-19 (a few samples of this study predate the infection). Cell type and time point are not known.

The chain recombines TRBV7-8 with TRBJ1-5; D remains unclear. CDR1 SGHVS and CDR2 FQNEAQ come from the germline V gene. This CDR3 is built from 16 residues. V lost 0 bases and J lost 3, with 12 bases in between. The CDR3 coding sequence is TGTGCCAGCAGCTTAGCGACTACGGATTACAATCAGCCCCAGCATTTT. Protein: CASSLATTDYNQPQHF.

The table lists this clonotype with many counts. This chain uses TRBV5-1 with TRBJ2-2; no definite D call. The V and J ends lost 0 bases and 6 bases respectively, with 12 bases between them. The CDR3 is made up of 15 amino acids. Germline V gene data show CDR1 as SGHRS and CDR2 as YFSETQ. Here the CDR3 reads CASSLEILGSGELFF. CDR3 sequence (DNA): TGCGCCAGCAGCTTGGAAATCCTGGGCTCCGGGGAGCTGTTTTTT.

This clonotype was seen more than once but under ten times. The CDR3 sequence: CSAFGTSADEQFF. As DNA, the CDR3 is TGCAGTGCCTTTGGGACTAGTGCTGATGAGCAGTTCTTC. The chain links TRBV20-1 to TRBJ2-1; 8 bases are shared with TRBD2. Per germline, CDR1 DFQATT and CDR2 SNEGSKA (reference sequence). The trim removed 6 bases at V and 8 bases at J, leaving 9 bases unmatched. This CDR3 spans 13 amino acids.

This clonotype was recorded at least ten times. V usage is TRBV29-1 and J usage is TRBJ2-1; D unresolved. The CDR3 runs 11 residues. Trimming stripped 2 bases from V and 2 bases from J, with 1 base between. CDR1 is SQVTM and CDR2 is ANQGSEA in the germline V gene. The CDR3 loop reads CSVETYNEQFF. CDR3 sequence (DNA): TGCAGCGTTGAAACCTACAATGAGCAGTTCTTC.

This clonotype has ten or more counts. The chain employs TRBV6-5 and TRBJ2-3, with TRBD1 matching over 7 bases. Per germline, CDR1 MNHEY and CDR2 SVGAGI. The CDR3 is made up of 14 amino acids. V was clipped by 6 bases and J by 2 bases; unmatched bases: 5. The CDR3 DNA reads as TGTGCCAGCAGGCCGGGACAGATCACAGATACGCAGTATTTT. Translated: CASRPGQITDTQYF.

This clonotype was observed a few times. The chain employs TRBV7-2 and TRBJ2-1, with D perhaps given as TRBD1 or TRBD2 (6 bases each). The CDR3 runs to 13 residues. Germline V lookup: CDR1 SGHTA, CDR2 FQGNSA. V shed 4 bases and J shed 14 bases, with 18 bases lying between them. The CDR3 region has the DNA TGTGCCAGCAGCTCCCCCTTCCGGGGGCCGGAGTTCTTC. Encoded protein: CASSSPFRGPEFF.

This clonotype was observed many times. This chain connects TRBV29-1 to TRBJ2-3, with TRBD2 matching 8 bases. Germline assignment: CDR1 SQVTM and CDR2 ANQGSEA. V was clipped by 5 bases and J by 1 base; unmatched bases: 5. The CDR3 has 14 amino acids. The CDR3 is CSVSLLAGTDTQYF. The CDR3 DNA reads as TGCAGCGTTTCCCTACTAGCGGGCACAGATACGCAGTATTTT.

J is TRBJ2-7 and V is TRBV23-1; 10 nucleotides line up with TRBD1. TRBV23-1 is annotated as an ORF whose role is uncertain. This CDR3 region has 20 residues. V was clipped by 3 bases and J by 0 bases; unmatched bases: 17. The CDR3 nucleotides are TGCGCCAGCAGTCACCTCTTGGGACAGGGGAAAATAGGGACCTCCTACGAGCAGTACTTC. Encoded protein: CASSHLLGQGKIGTSYEQYF.

This clonotype was counted only a few times. The genes are TRBV30 and TRBJ1-1; D gene unclear. Per the germline V gene, CDR1 is GTSNPN and CDR2 is SVGIG (reference sequence). The V end lost 2 bases, the J end lost 0 bases, and 7 bases lay between the germline ends. The CDR3 runs to 13 residues. The CDR3 DNA is TGTGCCTGGAGTCGGGTGATGAACACTGAAGCTTTCTTT. Its protein product is CAWSRVMNTEAFF.

There are many counts of this clonotype. This chain uses TRBV4-1 with TRBJ1-1; 7 bases map to TRBD1. The junction had 5 bases not matched to a gene; V was cut back by 4 bases and J by 0 bases. The CDR3 spans 15 residues. Germline CDR1 is MGHRA and CDR2 is YSYEKL. CDR3: CASSRQGGMNTEAFF. Here the CDR3 DNA reads TGCGCCAGCAGCCGCCAGGGGGGCATGAACACTGAAGCTTTCTTT.

The chain couples TRBV2 to TRBJ2-3; D possibly uses TRBD1 or TRBD2 (5 bases each). Germline loops: CDR1 SNHLY, CDR2 FYNNEI. Deletions cut 3 bases from V and 5 bases from J, with 9 bases between. The CDR3 runs to 13 residues. DNA for the CDR3: TGTGCCAGCAGTGACGGGGCTCAAGATACGCAGTATTTT. Translated: CASSDGAQDTQYF. The entire variable domain, with the rest obtained from reference TRBV2 and TRBJ2-3, is as follows: EPEVTQTPSHQVTQMGQEVILRCVPISNHLYFYWYRQILGQKVEFLVSFYNNEISEKSEIFDDQFSVERPDGSNFTLKIRSTKLEDSAMYFCASSDGAQDTQYFGPGTRLTVL.

This clonotype was counted a few times. The rearrangement links TRBV7-2 to TRBJ1-4; no definite D call. CDR3 size: 16 residues. Trimming pared 1 base from V and 0 bases from J, leaving 9 bases between. Germline loops: CDR1 SGHTA, CDR2 FQGNSA. CDR3 protein: CASSLGMGATNEKLFF. The CDR3 nucleotides are TGTGCCAGCAGCTTAGGAATGGGCGCAACTAATGAAAAACTGTTTTTT.

The chain has TRBV4-2 and TRBJ2-1, with 8 bases that match TRBD2. V lost 0 bases and J lost 2; bases outside the gene matches: 3. The CDR3 covers 16 residues. The germline gives CDR1 LGHNA, CDR2 YNFKEQ. Here the CDR3 reads CASSQEGGGTYNEQFF. The CDR3 region has the DNA TGTGCCAGCAGCCAAGAGGGCGGGGGGACCTACAATGAGCAGTTCTTC.

This clonotype has ten or more counts. The chain combines TRBV20-1 with TRBJ1-5, with D perhaps TRBD1 (6 bases). Trimming pared 4 bases from V and 15 bases from J, leaving 16 bases between. Per the germline V gene, CDR1 is DFQATT and CDR2 is SNEGSKA (reference sequence). The CDR3 covers 11 residues. CDR3 in DNA: TGCAGTGCTATCCGGGACACCGAGGTGCATTTT. Translating gives CSAIRDTEVHF.

The CDR3 DNA reads as TGCAGTGCTACCAAGGGGGCCGCGAGCACAGATACGCAGTATTTT. Translated: CSATKGAASTDTQYF. The V and J genes are TRBV20-1 and TRBJ2-3; 7 nucleotides match TRBD1. Germline V lookup: CDR1 DFQATT, CDR2 SNEGSKA (reference sequence). V lost 4 bases to trimming and J lost 0 bases; unmatched junction nucleotides: 7. The CDR3 runs to 15 residues.

This chain connects TRBV12-3 or TRBV12-4 to TRBJ2-7; D is unclear. The CDR3 runs to 13 residues. The V and J ends lost 6 bases and 2 bases respectively, with 11 bases between them. CDR3 sequence (DNA): TGTGCCAGCAGCACCCGAGGCCCCTACGAGCAGTACTTC. This gives the protein CASSTRGPYEQYF.

This clonotype was counted between two and nine times. The chain uses TRBV7-8 and TRBJ2-1; D not certain. The ends were cut back, 0 bases at V and 2 bases at J, with 11 bases in the middle. The CDR3 spans 16 residues. Germline CDR1 reads SGHVS; CDR2 reads FQNEAQ. The CDR3, as DNA: TGTGCCAGCAGCTTAGCGGGCCCGAGAACCTACAATGAGCAGTTCTTC. As protein: CASSLAGPRTYNEQFF. Full variable domain (missing parts from reference TRBV7-8 and TRBJ2-1): GAGVSQSPRYKVAKRGQDVALRCDPISGHVSLFWYQQALGQGPEFLTYFQNEAQLDKSGLPSDRFFAERPEGSVSTLKIQRTQQEDSAVYLCASSLAGPRTYNEQFFGPGTRLTVL.

The chain carries TRBV4-1 and TRBJ2-2, with TRBD1 matching 8 bases. CDR3 size: 16 residues. CDR1 is MGHRA, CDR2 YSYEKL, per germline. V lost 2 bases to trimming and J lost 0 bases; unmatched junction nucleotides: 2. DNA for the CDR3: TGCGCCAGCAGCCAAAGGACAGGGACGAACACCGGGGAGCTGTTTTTT. It codes for CASSQRTGTNTGELFF.

V gene TRBV24-1 combines with J gene TRBJ2-2, with a weak D call TRBD1 (6 bases). The germline V gene has CDR1 KGHDR and CDR2 SFDVKD. V shed 5 bases and J shed 0 bases, with 15 bases lying between them. CDR3 length: 17 amino acids. CDR3 nucleotides: TGTGCCACCAGTGCCCCCGGGACACGAGCGAACACCGGGGAGCTGTTTTTT. This sequence encodes CATSAPGTRANTGELFF.

This clonotype was counted at least ten times. The chain recombines TRBV7-9 with TRBJ2-3; D is ambiguous. V dropped 5 bases and J dropped 2 bases, with 14 bases sitting between them. The CDR3 length is 15 residues. Germline assignment: CDR1 SEHNR and CDR2 FQNEAQ (reference sequence). In DNA form, the CDR3 reads TGTGCCAGCAGCCGCCGGACGGATGCCACAGATACGCAGTATTTT. Its translation: CASSRRTDATDTQYF. The full variable domain, with the rest looked up from reference TRBV7-9 and TRBJ2-3, is DTGVSQNPRHKITKRGQNVTFRCDPISEHNRLYWYRQTLGQGPEFLTYFQNEAQLEKSRLLSDRFSAERPKGSFSTLEIQRTEQGDSAMYLCASSRRTDATDTQYFGPGTRLTVL.

This clonotype occurred a few times. The J gene is TRBJ1-4, the V gene TRBV5-1, with 8 bases fitting TRBD1. Germline loops: CDR1 SGHRS, CDR2 YFSETQ. The junction had 10 bases not matched to a gene; V was cut back by 3 bases and J by 9 bases. The CDR3 has 15 amino acids. The CDR3 bases are TGCGCCAGCAGCTGGACAGGGAATCGCGATAAAAAACTGTTTTTT. Its protein product is CASSWTGNRDKKLFF.

This clonotype was observed a few times. The CDR3 nucleotides read TGTGCCAGCAGTCTACAGGGGGCGGGTGGCTACACCTTC. The encoded protein is CASSLQGAGGYTF. This chain joins TRBV4-2 and TRBJ1-2; TRBD1 agrees at 9 bases. Per the germline V gene, CDR1 is LGHNA and CDR2 is YNFKEQ. Unmatched junction bases numbered 6, after V lost 6 bases and J lost 7 bases. This CDR3 has 13 amino acids.

In its sample, this clonotype was seen a few times. The chain employs TRBV7-7 and TRBJ2-5; 8 bases are a match to TRBD1. V was clipped by 4 bases and J by 3 bases; unmatched bases: 1. Germline V gene sequence: CDR1 SSHAT, CDR2 FNYEAQ (reference sequence). This CDR3 region has 13 residues. Here the CDR3 DNA reads TGTGCCAGCAGCTCGGACAGGGAAGAGACCCAGTACTTC. Translation gives CASSSDREETQYF.

This clonotype was counted many times. The chain is built from TRBV6-2 or TRBV6-3 and TRBJ2-7; 9 bases map to TRBD1. With V trimmed by 1 base and J by 3 bases, 7 bases remained unmatched. The CDR3 sequence is 16 residues long. Germline loops: CDR1 MNHEY, CDR2 SVGEGT. The CDR3 nucleotides read TGTGCCAGCAGTTACTTGATAGGGACAGGGTTCTACGAGCAGTACTTC. Amino acid sequence: CASSYLIGTGFYEQYF.

This clonotype showed up many times. The chain joins TRBV6-5 to TRBJ2-7; 8 bases fit TRBD1. V was clipped by 4 bases and J by 5 bases; unmatched bases: 7. Looked up from germline, CDR1 is MNHEY and CDR2 is SVGAGI. The CDR3 spans 14 residues. The CDR3 nucleotides are TGTGCCAGCAGTTTATTTACAGGGGGAAACGAGCAGTACTTC. Protein: CASSLFTGGNEQYF.

This clonotype has a handful of counts. The chain joins TRBV6-1 to TRBJ2-2; 10 positions agree with TRBD1. The germline gives CDR1 MNHNS, CDR2 SASEGT. The ends lost 8 bases at V and 6 bases at J; junction bases unmatched: 3. This CDR3 contains 13 residues. The CDR3 DNA reads TGTGCCAGCTGGACAGGGGGGGCCGGGGAGCTGTTTTTT. This sequence encodes CASWTGGAGELFF.

The table lists this clonotype with many counts. V gene TRBV9 combines with J gene TRBJ2-1; 8 bases fit TRBD1. The CDR3 covers 15 residues. The J segment lost 8 bases and the V segment lost 4 bases, leaving 11 bases of the junction unmatched. The germline V gene has CDR1 SGDLS and CDR2 YYNGEE. CDR3 in amino acids: CASSSRGTGHDEQFF. CDR3 bases: TGTGCCAGCAGCTCGAGGGGGACAGGTCACGATGAGCAGTTCTTC.

The genes are TRBV5-1 and TRBJ2-6; the D gene is possibly TRBD1 (6 bases). With 3 bases removed from V and 0 bases from J, the gap between germline ends came to 16 bases. The CDR3 extends over 18 amino acids. CDR1 and CDR2 from the germline V gene are SGHRS and YFSETQ. The CDR3 loop reads CASSSRTESYSGANVLTF. CDR3 in DNA: TGCGCCAGCAGCTCCCGGACAGAAAGTTACTCTGGGGCCAACGTCCTGACTTTC.

This clonotype was picked up many times. As DNA, the CDR3 is TGTGCCAGCAGCCCGGACAGGGCCTCCTACAATGAGCAGTTCTTC. It translates to CASSPDRASYNEQFF. The chain links TRBV7-3 to TRBJ2-1, with 8 bases identical to TRBD1. V gave up 5 bases and J gave up 0 bases; unmatched junction bases: 3. CDR3 length equals 15 residues. The germline V gene has CDR1 SGHTA and CDR2 FQGTGA.

Details on this clonotype: A clone one base away is much larger, so this may be a read error. This sequence joins TRBV7-2 and TRBJ1-2, with a weak D call TRBD1 (6 bases). This CDR3 region has 15 residues. Germline V gene lookup returns CDR1 SGHTA and CDR2 FQGNSA. The V gene lost 4 bases and the J gene lost 4 bases, with 16 bases spanning the gap. The CDR3 region has the DNA TGTGCCAGCAGCTCCCGGACAGTCAACCTCTATGGCTACACCTTC. Translating it yields CASSSRTVNLYGYTF. Using reference TRBV7-2 and TRBJ1-2 for the parts outside the CDR3, the full variable domain is GAGVSQSPSNKVTEKGKDVELRCDPISGHTALYWYRQSLGQGLEFLIYFQGNSAPDKSGLPSDRFSAERTGGSVSTLTIQRTQQEDSAVYLCASSSRTVNLYGYTFGSGTRLTVV.

This clonotype has at least ten counts. V usage is TRBV7-8 and J usage is TRBJ2-7; D gene ambiguous. The V and J ends lost 5 bases and 6 bases respectively, with 11 bases between them. Germline CDR1 SGHVS, CDR2 FQNEAQ. The CDR3 has 12 residues. The CDR3 region is CASSPYSREQYF. The DNA of the CDR3 is TGTGCCAGCAGCCCCTACAGTCGCGAGCAGTACTTC.

The chain joins TRBV5-4 to TRBJ1-1; D ambiguous. Germline lookup yields CDR1 SGHNT and CDR2 YYREEE (reference sequence). With 4 bases removed from V and 1 base from J, the gap between germline ends came to 11 bases. The CDR3 is 14 residues long. The DNA of the CDR3 is TGTGCCAGCAGCACGGGAACCTCGAACACTGAAGCTTTCTTT. It codes for CASSTGTSNTEAFF.